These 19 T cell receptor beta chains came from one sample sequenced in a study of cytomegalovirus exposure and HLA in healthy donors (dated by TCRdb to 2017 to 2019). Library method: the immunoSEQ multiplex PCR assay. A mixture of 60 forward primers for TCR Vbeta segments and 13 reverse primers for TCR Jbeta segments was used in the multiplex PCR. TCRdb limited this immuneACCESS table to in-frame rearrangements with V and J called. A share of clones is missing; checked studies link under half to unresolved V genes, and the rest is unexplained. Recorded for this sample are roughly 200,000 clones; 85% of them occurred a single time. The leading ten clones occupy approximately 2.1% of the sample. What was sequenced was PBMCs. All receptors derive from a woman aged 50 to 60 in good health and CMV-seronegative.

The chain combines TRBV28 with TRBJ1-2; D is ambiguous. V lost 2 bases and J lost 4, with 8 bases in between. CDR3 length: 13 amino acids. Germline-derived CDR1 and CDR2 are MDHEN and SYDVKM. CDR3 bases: TGTGCCAGCAGTTTAGGAGGGATCTATGGCTACACCTTC. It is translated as CASSLGGIYGYTF.

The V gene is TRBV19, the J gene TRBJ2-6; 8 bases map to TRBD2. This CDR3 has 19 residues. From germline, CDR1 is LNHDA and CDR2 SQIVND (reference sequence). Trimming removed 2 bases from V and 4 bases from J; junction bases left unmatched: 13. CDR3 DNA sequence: TGTGCCAGTAGTATACTCTCCTCGGGAGGGCCGTCAGGGGCCAACGTCCTGACTTTC. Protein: CASSILSSGGPSGANVLTF.

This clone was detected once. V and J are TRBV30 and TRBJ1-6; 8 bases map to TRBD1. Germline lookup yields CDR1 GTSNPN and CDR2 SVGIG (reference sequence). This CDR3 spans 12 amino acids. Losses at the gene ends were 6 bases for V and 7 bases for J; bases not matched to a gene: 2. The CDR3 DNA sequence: TGTGCCTGCAACAGGGGGAATTCACCCCTCCACTTT. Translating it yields CACNRGNSPLHF. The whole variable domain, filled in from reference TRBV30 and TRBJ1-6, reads SQTIHQWPATLVQPVGSPLSLECTVEGTSNPNLYWYRQAAGRGLQLLFYSVGIGQISSEVPQNLSASRPQDRQFILSSKKLLLSDSGFYLCACNRGNSPLHFGNGTRLTVT.

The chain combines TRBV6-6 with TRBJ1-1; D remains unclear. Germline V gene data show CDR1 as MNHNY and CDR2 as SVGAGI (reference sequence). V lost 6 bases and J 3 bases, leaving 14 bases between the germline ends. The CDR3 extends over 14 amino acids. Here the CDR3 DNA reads TGTGCCAGCAGACGCCAGGTCTCGGACACTGAAGCTTTCTTT. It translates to CASRRQVSDTEAFF.

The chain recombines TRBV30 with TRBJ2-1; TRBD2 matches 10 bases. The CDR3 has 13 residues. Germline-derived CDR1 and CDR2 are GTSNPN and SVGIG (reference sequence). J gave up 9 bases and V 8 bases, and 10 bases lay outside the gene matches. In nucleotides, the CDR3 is TGTGCCGAGGCGCTAGCGGGAGATGCTGAGCAGTTCTTC. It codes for CAEALAGDAEQFF.

The CDR3 region has the DNA TGCGCCAGCAGTTTTTCTAGCGGGGACTACGAGCAGTACTTC. It codes for CASSFSSGDYEQYF. The chain is built from TRBV5-1 and TRBJ2-7, with 9 bases matching TRBD2. V gave up 5 bases and J gave up 3 bases; unmatched junction bases: 6. The V gene's germline CDR1 is SGHRS and CDR2 YFSETQ. This CDR3 contains 14 residues.

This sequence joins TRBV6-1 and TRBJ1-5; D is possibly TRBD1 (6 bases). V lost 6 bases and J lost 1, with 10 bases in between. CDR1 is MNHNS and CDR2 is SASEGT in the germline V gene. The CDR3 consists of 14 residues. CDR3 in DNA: TGTGCCAGCAGGTTCCAGGGGAGCAATCAGCCCCAGCATTTT. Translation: CASRFQGSNQPQHF.

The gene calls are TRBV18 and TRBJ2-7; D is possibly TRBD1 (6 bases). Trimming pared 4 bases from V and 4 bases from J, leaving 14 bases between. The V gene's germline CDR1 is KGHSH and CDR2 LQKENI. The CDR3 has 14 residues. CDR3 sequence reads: CASSLQGSVYEQYF. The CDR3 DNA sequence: TGTGCCAGCTCACTCCAGGGGTCTGTGTACGAGCAGTACTTC.

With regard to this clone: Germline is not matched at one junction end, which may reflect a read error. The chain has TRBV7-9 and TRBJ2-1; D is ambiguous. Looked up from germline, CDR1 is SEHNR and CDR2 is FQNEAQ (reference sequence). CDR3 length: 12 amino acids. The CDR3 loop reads CSSSLEVGEQFF. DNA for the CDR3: TGTTCCAGCAGCTTAGAAGTCGGTGAGCAGTTCTTC.

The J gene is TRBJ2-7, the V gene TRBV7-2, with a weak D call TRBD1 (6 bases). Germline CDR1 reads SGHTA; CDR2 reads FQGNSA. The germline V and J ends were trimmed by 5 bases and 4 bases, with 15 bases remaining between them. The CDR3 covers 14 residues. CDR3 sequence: CASSLTGSLYEQYF. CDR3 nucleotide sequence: TGTGCCAGCAGCCTTACAGGGAGCTTATACGAGCAGTACTTC.

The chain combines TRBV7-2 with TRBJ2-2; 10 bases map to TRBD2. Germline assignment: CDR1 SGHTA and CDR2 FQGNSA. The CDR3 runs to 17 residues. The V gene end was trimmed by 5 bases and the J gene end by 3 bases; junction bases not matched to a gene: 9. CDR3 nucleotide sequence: TGTGCCAGCAGCCCCAGCGGGAGGGCCGGTTACACCGGGGAGCTGTTTTTT. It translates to CASSPSGRAGYTGELFF.

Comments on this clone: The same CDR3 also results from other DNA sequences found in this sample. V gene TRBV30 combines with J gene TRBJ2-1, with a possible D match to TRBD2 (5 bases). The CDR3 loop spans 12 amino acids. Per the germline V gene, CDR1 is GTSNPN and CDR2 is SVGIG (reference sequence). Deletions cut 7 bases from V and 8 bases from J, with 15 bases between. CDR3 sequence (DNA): TGTGCCTATGGACTGGCCATCGATGAGCAGTTCTTC. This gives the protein CAYGLAIDEQFF.

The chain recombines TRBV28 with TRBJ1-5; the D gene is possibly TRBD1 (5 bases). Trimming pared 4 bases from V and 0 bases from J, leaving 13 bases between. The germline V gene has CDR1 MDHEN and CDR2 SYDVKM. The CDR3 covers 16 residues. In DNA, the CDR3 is TGTGCCAGCAGTTCTGATTACAGGTATAGCAATCAGCCCCAGCATTTT. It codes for CASSSDYRYSNQPQHF. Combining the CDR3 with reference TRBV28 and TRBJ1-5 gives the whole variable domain DVKVTQSSRYLVKRTGEKVFLECVQDMDHENMFWYRQDPGLGLRLIYFSYDVKMKEKGDIPEGYSVSREKKERFSLILESASTNQTSMYLCASSSDYRYSNQPQHFGDGTRLSIL.

This chain's CDR3 is CASSLGGGPGEQYF. As DNA, the CDR3 is TGTGCCAGCAGCTTGGGGGGGGGCCCGGGCGAGCAGTACTTC. V usage is TRBV5-5 and J usage is TRBJ2-7, with D maybe TRBD2 (7 bases). V was trimmed by 0 bases and J by 6 bases, leaving 13 bases between them. This CDR3 has 14 amino acids. Germline V gives CDR1 SGHKS, CDR2 YYEKEE (reference sequence). The whole variable domain, remainder taken from reference TRBV5-5 and TRBJ2-7, is DAGVTQSPTHLIKTRGQQVTLRCSPISGHKSVSWYQQVLGQGPQFIFQYYEKEERGRGNFPDRFSARQFPNYSSELNVNALLLGDSALYLCASSLGGGPGEQYFGPGTRLTVT.

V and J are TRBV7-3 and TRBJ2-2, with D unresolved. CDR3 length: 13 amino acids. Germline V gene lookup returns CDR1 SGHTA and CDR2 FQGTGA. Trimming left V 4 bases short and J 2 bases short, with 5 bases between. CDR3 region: CASSSLNTGELFF. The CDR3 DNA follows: TGTGCCAGCAGCTCCCTAAACACCGGGGAGCTGTTTTTT.

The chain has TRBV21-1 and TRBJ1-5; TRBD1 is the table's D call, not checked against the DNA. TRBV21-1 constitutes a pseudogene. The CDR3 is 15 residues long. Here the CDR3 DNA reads TGTGCCAGCAGCAAAGAAGGCAGGGGGTCAAGGCCCCAGCATTTT. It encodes CASSKEGRGSRPQHF.

CDR3 in amino acids: CASSFKGTSYEQYF. The CDR3 nucleotides are TGTGCCAGCAGTTTTAAGGGGACATCCTACGAGCAGTACTTC. The chain is built from TRBV27 and TRBJ2-5; maybe TRBD1 (6 bases). Matching the DNA end better, TRBJ2-7 makes the J call doubtful. CDR3 length: 14 amino acids. The germline V gene encodes CDR1 MNHEY and CDR2 SMNVEV (reference sequence).

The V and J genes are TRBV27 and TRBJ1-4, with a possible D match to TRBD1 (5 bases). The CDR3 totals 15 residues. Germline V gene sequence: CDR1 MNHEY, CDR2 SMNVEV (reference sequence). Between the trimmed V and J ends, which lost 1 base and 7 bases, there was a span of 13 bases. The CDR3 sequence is CASSLFNGGREKLFF. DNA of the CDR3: TGTGCCAGCAGTTTATTCAACGGGGGACGTGAAAAACTGTTTTTT. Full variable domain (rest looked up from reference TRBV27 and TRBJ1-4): EAQVTQNPRYLITVTGKKLTVTCSQNMNHEYMSWYRQDPGLGLRQIYYSMNVEVTDKGDVPEGYKVSRKEKRNFPLILESPSPNQTSLYFCASSLFNGGREKLFFGSGTQLSVL.

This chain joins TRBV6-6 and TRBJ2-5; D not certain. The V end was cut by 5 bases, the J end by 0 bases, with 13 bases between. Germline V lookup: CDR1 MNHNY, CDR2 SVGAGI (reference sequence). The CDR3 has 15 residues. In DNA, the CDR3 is TGTGCCAGCAGTACCTTTTCCAGGTACCAAGAGACCCAGTACTTC. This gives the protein CASSTFSRYQETQYF.